This T cell receptor (beta chain) is drawn from a study of kidney transplant recipient with SARS-CoV-2 infection (dated by TCRdb to the early 2020s). The sample's time point label, in plain terms: pre-pandemic baseline sample and day 111 after first positive SARS-CoV-2 test. For sequencing, an Illumina MiSeq was employed. Profiling of the peripheral T cell repertoire targeted human TCRbeta genes. The original methods were these. Differential clonotype abundance was tested with beta-binomial modelling to account for variability over time. Clonotypes that had expanded were screened against the ImmuneCODE reference database of SARS-CoV-2-associated TCRs and mapped onto regions of the viral genome. Additional repertoire analyses examined TRBV gene usage, CDR3 length, CDR3 amino acid overlap between time points, distributions of clonotype abundance, and Jaccard similarity. TCRdb cleaned the public reads at Q25 with fastp, built clones with MiXCR and kept in-frame beta chains. Rows merge per CDR3 protein into single entries with the most common DNA and genes. These V and J calls rely on TCRdb rather than the paper's analysis. For this sample the table gives 200,000 to 250,000 distinct CDR3 sequences, of which more than 25% were detected only once. The ten biggest clones cover roughly 7% of the sample.

This clonotype was found many times. Its specific antigen is unknown. Its ends do not fully match the called genes, so a read error is possible. Reading from cysteine to phenylalanine, the CDR3 counts 18 amino acids. Only the CDR3 DNA stays, 54 bases, in frame from base 1. CDR1 and CDR2, looked up from the germline V gene (reference sequence), are PRHDT and FYEKMQ. This chain is built from TRBV13 and TRBJ2-6; a confident D gene designation cannot be given. This TCR derives from a male patient in his 30s who had COVID-19 and was a kidney transplant recipient. Following a transplant, some T lymphocytes may have been derived from the graft donor. Material: a blood sample, obtained at baseline and between days 110 and 120 from a kidney transplant recipient. CDR3 sequence: CASRLEQLSTKSGQRPDF. At the DNA level, the sequence is TGTGCCAGCAGATTGGAACAGCTGAGTACAAAGTCGGGCCAACGTCCTGACTTC.